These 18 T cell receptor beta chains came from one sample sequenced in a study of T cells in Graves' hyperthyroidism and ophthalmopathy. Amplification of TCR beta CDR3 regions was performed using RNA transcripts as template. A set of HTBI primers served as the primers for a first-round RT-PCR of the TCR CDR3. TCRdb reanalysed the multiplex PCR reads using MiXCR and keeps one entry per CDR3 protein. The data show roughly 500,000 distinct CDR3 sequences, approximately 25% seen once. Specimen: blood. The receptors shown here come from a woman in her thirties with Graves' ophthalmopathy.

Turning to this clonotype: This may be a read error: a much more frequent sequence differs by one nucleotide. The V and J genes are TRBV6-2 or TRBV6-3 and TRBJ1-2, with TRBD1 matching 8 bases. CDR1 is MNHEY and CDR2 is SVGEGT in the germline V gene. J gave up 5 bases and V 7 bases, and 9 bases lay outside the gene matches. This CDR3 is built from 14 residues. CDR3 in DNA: TGTGCCAGCACCTACAGGGGGTTGGGGTATGGCTACACCTTC. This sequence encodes CASTYRGLGYGYTF.

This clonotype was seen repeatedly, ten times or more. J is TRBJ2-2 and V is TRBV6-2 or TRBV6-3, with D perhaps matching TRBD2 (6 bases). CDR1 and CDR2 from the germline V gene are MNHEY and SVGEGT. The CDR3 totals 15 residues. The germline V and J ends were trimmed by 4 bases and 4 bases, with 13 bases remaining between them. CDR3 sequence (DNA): TGTGCCAGCAGTTTGCTCGGGGGAGGCACCGGGGAGCTGTTTTTT. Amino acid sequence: CASSLLGGGTGELFF.

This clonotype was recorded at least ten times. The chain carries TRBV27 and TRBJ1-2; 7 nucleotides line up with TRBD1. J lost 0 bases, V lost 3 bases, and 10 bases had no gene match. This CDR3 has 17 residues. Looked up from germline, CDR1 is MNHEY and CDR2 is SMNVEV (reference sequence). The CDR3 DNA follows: TGTGCCAGCAGTTTTCGAGGGGGCTATACCCCTAACTATGGCTACACCTTC. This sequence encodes CASSFRGGYTPNYGYTF.

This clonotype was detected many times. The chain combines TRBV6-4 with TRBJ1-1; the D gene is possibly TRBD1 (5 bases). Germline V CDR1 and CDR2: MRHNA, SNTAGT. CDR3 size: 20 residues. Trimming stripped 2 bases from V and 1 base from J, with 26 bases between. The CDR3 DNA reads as TGTGCCAGCAGTGACCCAAGGGGCGTCGCCGGGCTCCCCCGGAACACTGAAGCTTTCTTT. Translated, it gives CASSDPRGVAGLPRNTEAFF.

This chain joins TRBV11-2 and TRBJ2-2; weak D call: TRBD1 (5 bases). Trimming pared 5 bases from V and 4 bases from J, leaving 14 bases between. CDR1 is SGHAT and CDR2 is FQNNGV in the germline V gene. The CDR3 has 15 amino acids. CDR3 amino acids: CASSPRAGFTGELFF. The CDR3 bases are TGTGCCAGCAGCCCTAGGGCAGGGTTCACCGGGGAGCTGTTTTTT.

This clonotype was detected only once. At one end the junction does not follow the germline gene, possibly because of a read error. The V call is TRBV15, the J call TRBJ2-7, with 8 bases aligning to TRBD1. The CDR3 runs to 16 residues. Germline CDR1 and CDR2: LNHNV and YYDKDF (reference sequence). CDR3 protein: CATSRGRAGGSNEQYF. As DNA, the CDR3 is TGTGCCACCAGCAGAGGCCGGGCAGGGGGCTCCAACGAGCAGTACTTC.

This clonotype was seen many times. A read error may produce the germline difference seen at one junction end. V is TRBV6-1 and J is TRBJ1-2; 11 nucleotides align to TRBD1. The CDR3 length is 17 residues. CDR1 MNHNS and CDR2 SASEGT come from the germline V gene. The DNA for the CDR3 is TGTGCCAGCAGTGAAGCCGGGACAGGGGGACGAAACTATGGCTACACCTTT. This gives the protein CASSEAGTGGRNYGYTF.

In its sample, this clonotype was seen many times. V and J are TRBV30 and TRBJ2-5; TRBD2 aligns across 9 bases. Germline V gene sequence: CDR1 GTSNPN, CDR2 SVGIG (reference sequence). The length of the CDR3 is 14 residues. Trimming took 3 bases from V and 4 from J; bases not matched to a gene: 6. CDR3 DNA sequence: TGTGCCTGGAGGCCAGCGGGGGGCTCAGAGACCCAGTACTTC. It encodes CAWRPAGGSETQYF.

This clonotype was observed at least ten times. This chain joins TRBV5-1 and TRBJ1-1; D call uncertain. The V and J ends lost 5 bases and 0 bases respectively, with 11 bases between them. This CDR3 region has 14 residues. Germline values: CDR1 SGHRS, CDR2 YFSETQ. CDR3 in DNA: TGCGCCAGCAGTCGTGGGGTCTTGAACACTGAAGCTTTCTTT. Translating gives CASSRGVLNTEAFF.

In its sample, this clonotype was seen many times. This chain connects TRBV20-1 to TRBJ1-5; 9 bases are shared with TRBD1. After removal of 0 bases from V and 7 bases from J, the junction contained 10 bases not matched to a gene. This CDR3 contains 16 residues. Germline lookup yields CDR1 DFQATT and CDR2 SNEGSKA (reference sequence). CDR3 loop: CSARDRPGTGLQPQHF. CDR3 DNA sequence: TGCAGTGCTAGAGATCGGCCCGGGACAGGGCTCCAGCCCCAGCATTTT.

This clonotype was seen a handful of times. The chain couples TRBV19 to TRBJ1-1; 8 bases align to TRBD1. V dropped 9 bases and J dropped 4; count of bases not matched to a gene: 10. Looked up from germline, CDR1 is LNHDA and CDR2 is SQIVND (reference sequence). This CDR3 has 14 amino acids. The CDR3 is CASRTGNGITEAFF. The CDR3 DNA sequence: TGTGCCAGCCGGACAGGGAACGGGATCACTGAAGCTTTCTTT.

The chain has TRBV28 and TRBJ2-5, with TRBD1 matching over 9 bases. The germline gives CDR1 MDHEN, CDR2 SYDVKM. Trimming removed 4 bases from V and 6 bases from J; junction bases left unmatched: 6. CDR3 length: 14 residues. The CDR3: CASSYRDRVQTQYF. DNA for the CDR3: TGTGCCAGCAGTTACCGGGACAGGGTACAGACCCAGTACTTC.

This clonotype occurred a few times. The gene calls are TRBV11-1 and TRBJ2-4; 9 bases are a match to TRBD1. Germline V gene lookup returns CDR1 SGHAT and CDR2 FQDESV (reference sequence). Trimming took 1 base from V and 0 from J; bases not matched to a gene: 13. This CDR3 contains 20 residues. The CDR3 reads CASSLGGLGQGYLAKNIQYF. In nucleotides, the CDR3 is TGTGCCAGCAGCTTAGGAGGGCTGGGACAGGGATATCTAGCCAAAAACATTCAGTACTTC.

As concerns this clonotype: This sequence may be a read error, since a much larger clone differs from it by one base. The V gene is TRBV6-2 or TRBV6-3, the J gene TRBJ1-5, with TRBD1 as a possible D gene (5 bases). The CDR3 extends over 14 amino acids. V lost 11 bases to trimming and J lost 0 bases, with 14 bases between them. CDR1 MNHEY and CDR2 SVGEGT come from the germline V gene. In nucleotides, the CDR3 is TGTGCCGTATCCGAGGGGAATAGCAATCAGCCCCAGCATTTT. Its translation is CAVSEGNSNQPQHF.

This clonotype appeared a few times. CDR3 DNA sequence: TGTGCCAGTAGTCCGACAGGGGCCCGCTCTGGGGCCAACGTCCTGACTTTC. Protein product: CASSPTGARSGANVLTF. The chain couples TRBV19 to TRBJ2-6; 8 positions agree with TRBD1. The trim removed 5 bases at V and 0 bases at J, leaving 6 bases unmatched. CDR3 length equals 17 residues. The V gene's germline CDR1 is LNHDA and CDR2 SQIVND (reference sequence).

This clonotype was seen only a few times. CDR3 in amino acids: CASSLRGGGTGELFF. In DNA form, the CDR3 reads TGTGCCAGCAGCTTACGAGGGGGCGGCACCGGGGAGCTGTTTTTT. The J gene is TRBJ2-2, the V gene TRBV11-3; 7 positions agree with TRBD1. The germline V gene encodes CDR1 SGHNT and CDR2 YENEEA. J was trimmed by 4 bases and V by 2 bases; bases with no gene match: 4. There are 15 residues in the CDR3.

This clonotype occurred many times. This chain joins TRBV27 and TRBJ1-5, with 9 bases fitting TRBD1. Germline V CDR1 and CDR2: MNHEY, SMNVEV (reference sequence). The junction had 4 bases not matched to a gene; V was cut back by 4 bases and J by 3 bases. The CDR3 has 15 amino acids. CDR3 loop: CASSSDRGYNQPQHF. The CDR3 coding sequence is TGTGCCAGCAGTTCGGACAGGGGCTACAATCAGCCCCAGCATTTT.

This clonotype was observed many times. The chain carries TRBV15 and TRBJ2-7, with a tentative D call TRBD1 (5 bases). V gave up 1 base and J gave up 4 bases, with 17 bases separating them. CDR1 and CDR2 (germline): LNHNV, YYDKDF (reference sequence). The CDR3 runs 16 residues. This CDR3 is CATSRVGRTNQYEQYF. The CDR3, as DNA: TGTGCCACCAGCAGAGTAGGCAGGACAAACCAGTACGAGCAGTACTTC.